The text below deals with one TCR beta chain. Cohort assignment relied on participant-reported clinical history. The source of the sample is a study of blood T cell repertoires in COVID-19. Using immunoSEQ multiplex PCR, the repertoire was profiled, and TCRdb retains in-frame clones only, with some absent. The sample gives approximately 210,000 clones, over 75% of which show up once; about 3.2% is in the top ten. Germline-derived CDR1 and CDR2 are SNHLY and FYNNEI. V was shortened by 11 bases and J by 0 bases, with 16 bases between the two germline ends. The CDR3 is 15 amino acids. Sample: PBMCs or T cells enriched from blood (not recorded which). The genes are TRBV2 and TRBJ1-4; a possible D gene is TRBD1 (5 bases). This sequence originates from an older woman who had recovered from COVID-19. CDR3 nucleotide sequence: TGTGCCGGAACTCGGGACTCTACAACTAATGAAAAACTGTTTTTT. It is translated as CAGTRDSTTNEKLFF. The full variable domain, in which reference TRBV2 and TRBJ1-4 provide the parts outside the CDR3, is EPEVTQTPSHQVTQMGQEVILRCVPISNHLYFYWYRQILGQKVEFLVSFYNNEISEKSEIFDDQFSVERPDGSNFTLKIRSTKLEDSAMYFCAGTRDSTTNEKLFFGSGTQLSVL.